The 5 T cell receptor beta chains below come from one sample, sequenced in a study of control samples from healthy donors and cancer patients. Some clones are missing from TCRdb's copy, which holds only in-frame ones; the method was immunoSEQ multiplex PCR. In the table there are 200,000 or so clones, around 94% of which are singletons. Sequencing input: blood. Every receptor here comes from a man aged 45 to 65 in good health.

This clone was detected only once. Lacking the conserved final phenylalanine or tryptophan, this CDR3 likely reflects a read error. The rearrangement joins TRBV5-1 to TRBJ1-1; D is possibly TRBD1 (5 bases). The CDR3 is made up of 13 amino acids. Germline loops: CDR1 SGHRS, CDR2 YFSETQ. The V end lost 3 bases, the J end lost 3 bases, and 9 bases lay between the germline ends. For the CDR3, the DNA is TGCGCCAGCAGCTGGGGCTTTGACACTGAAGCTTTCCTT. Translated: CASSWGFDTEAFL.

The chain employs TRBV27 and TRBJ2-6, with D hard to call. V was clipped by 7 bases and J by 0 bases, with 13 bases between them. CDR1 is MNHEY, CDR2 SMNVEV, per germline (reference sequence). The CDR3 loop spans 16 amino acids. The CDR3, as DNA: TGTGCCAGCACCACCTCAGATCTCTCTGGGGCCAACGTCCTGACTTTC. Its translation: CASTTSDLSGANVLTF.

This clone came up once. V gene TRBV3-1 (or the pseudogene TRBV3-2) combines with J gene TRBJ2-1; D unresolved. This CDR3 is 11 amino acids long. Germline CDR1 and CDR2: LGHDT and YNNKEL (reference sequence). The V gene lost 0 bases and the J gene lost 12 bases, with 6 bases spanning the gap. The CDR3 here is CASSQEGGQFF. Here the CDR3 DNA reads TGTGCCAGCAGCCAAGAAGGCGGGCAGTTCTTC.

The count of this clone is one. As DNA, the CDR3 is TGTGCCAGCAGTCCGCTAGGACAGGGGAAAGAGACCCAGTACTTC. It is translated as CASSPLGQGKETQYF. The rearrangement uses TRBV28 and TRBJ2-5; 9 bases match TRBD1. Germline lookup yields CDR1 MDHEN and CDR2 SYDVKM. This CDR3 region has 15 residues. J was trimmed by 3 bases and V by 5 bases; bases with no gene match: 7.

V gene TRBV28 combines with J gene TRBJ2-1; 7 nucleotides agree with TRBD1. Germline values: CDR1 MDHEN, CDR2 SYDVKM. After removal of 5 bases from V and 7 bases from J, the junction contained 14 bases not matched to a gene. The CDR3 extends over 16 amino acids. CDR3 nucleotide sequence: TGTGCCAGCAGTGGGTATGAGGGGGCCCTTGGGAATGAGCAGTTCTTC. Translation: CASSGYEGALGNEQFF.